The 17 T cell receptor beta chains in this list originate from one sample, sequenced in a study of T cell responses to AZD1222 COVID-19 vaccine. Produced via immunoSEQ multiplex PCR; TCRdb's table is partial and in-frame only. Among about 140,000 clones listed, more than 85% were seen once. Sequenced here: peripheral blood, sampled 28 days after the second AZD1222 dose. These receptors originate from an adult who received the AZD1222 COVID-19 vaccine.

The chain couples TRBV7-9 to TRBJ1-1; TRBD1 aligns across 7 bases. The V and J ends lost 2 bases and 7 bases, in that order; junction bases with no gene match: 4. The CDR3 extends over 13 amino acids. Germline CDR1 reads SEHNR; CDR2 reads FQNEAQ (reference sequence). This chain's CDR3 is CASSLQGDGEAFF. CDR3 bases: TGTGCCAGCAGCTTACAGGGGGATGGTGAAGCTTTCTTT.

This chain connects TRBV10-3 to TRBJ2-7, with TRBD1 identical over 9 bases. This CDR3 comprises 15 residues. Trimming cost V 3 bases and J 3 bases; bases outside gene matches: 6. Germline assignment: CDR1 ENHRY and CDR2 SYGVKD. CDR3: CAISEGGTGNYEQYF. CDR3 nucleotide sequence: TGTGCCATCAGTGAAGGGGGGACAGGGAACTACGAGCAGTACTTC.

The gene calls are TRBV25-1 and TRBJ1-1, with D perhaps matching TRBD1 (6 bases). Trimming cost V 8 bases and J 1 base, with 17 bases left between them. The length of the CDR3 is 15 residues. In germline, CDR1 is MGHDK, CDR2 SYGVNS. DNA of the CDR3: TGTGCCAGCCAAAGACAGGCGGGGCGGAACACTGAAGCTTTCTTT. Translation: CASQRQAGRNTEAFF.

The chain has TRBV15 and TRBJ2-7; 10 positions match TRBD2. CDR3 length equals 16 residues. V shed 1 base, J shed 2 bases, and the junction held 5 bases outside the gene matches. Germline V gives CDR1 LNHNV, CDR2 YYDKDF (reference sequence). The CDR3 loop reads CATSRGVGTSAYEQYF. CDR3 DNA sequence: TGTGCCACCAGCAGAGGGGTGGGGACTAGCGCCTACGAGCAGTACTTC.

The V call is TRBV28, the J call TRBJ1-6, with D uncertain. The CDR3 runs 16 residues. V was trimmed by 6 bases and J by 10 bases, leaving 22 bases between them. CDR1 MDHEN and CDR2 SYDVKM come from the germline V gene. The CDR3 region is CASSSSATRLSSPLHF. The DNA of the CDR3 is TGTGCCAGCAGCTCAAGCGCAACCCGGCTTAGCTCACCCCTCCACTTT. Full variable domain (rest looked up from reference TRBV28 and TRBJ1-6): DVKVTQSSRYLVKRTGEKVFLECVQDMDHENMFWYRQDPGLGLRLIYFSYDVKMKEKGDIPEGYSVSREKKERFSLILESASTNQTSMYLCASSSSATRLSSPLHFGNGTRLTVT.

This chain links TRBV11-2 with TRBJ1-2; D is unclear. The CDR3 contains 15 residues. Trimming cost V 1 base and J 5 bases, with 14 bases left between them. Germline CDR1 and CDR2: SGHAT and FQNNGV. CDR3 in amino acids: CASSLVEGWSYGYTF. The DNA of the CDR3 is TGTGCCAGCAGCTTAGTCGAAGGTTGGAGTTATGGCTACACCTTC.

As to this clone: At one of its ends the junction is not consistent with the germline gene, which may arise from a read error. This chain links TRBV7-3 with TRBJ2-2; D not resolved. The germline V gene has CDR1 SGHTA and CDR2 FQGTGA. The CDR3 extends over 16 amino acids. In nucleotides, the CDR3 is TGTGCCAACAGCTTAAGTCCGGTAGCGAACACCGGGGAGCTGTTTTTT. Translating it yields CANSLSPVANTGELFF.

CDR3 nucleotides: TGTGCCAGCAGCACCGGGCCCCGGGTGTACACCGGGGAGCTGTTTTTT. This gives the protein CASSTGPRVYTGELFF. This chain connects TRBV21-1 to TRBJ2-2. TRBV21-1 represents a pseudogene. This CDR3 comprises 16 residues.

The chain couples TRBV6-4 to TRBJ2-2, with TRBD2 identical over 10 bases. This CDR3 spans 16 amino acids. The trim removed 8 bases at V and 3 bases at J, leaving 9 bases unmatched. Germline V gene lookup returns CDR1 MRHNA and CDR2 SNTAGT. As DNA, the CDR3 is TGTGCCAGCTCTCCTCTAGCGGGAGCCGACACCGGGGAGCTGTTTTTT. The encoded protein is CASSPLAGADTGELFF.

The J gene is TRBJ1-2, the V gene TRBV5-1, with D unclear. The CDR3 extends over 12 amino acids. V lost 4 bases and J lost 7, with 11 bases in between. Germline V lookup: CDR1 SGHRS, CDR2 YFSETQ. The CDR3 reads CASSADPSGYTF. The DNA for the CDR3 is TGCGCCAGCAGCGCGGACCCTAGTGGCTACACCTTC.

This sequence joins TRBV19 and TRBJ1-5; 8 bases are shared with TRBD1. J gave up 6 bases and V 4 bases, and 5 bases lay outside the gene matches. Germline CDR1 and CDR2: LNHDA and SQIVND (reference sequence). There are 14 residues in the CDR3. The CDR3 loop is CASSTQGAVQPQHF. The CDR3 nucleotides read TGTGCCAGTAGTACCCAGGGGGCGGTTCAGCCCCAGCATTTT.

The chain recombines TRBV5-5 with TRBJ1-3; 11 bases align to TRBD1. Per the germline V gene, CDR1 is SGHKS and CDR2 is YYEKEE (reference sequence). Losses at the gene ends were 4 bases for V and 7 bases for J; bases not matched to a gene: 1. The length of the CDR3 is 13 residues. CDR3 region: CASSRDRGNTIYF. CDR3 nucleotide sequence: TGTGCCAGCAGCCGGGACAGGGGGAACACCATATATTTT.

The chain employs TRBV15 and TRBJ1-2, with 8 bases that match TRBD1. There are 15 residues in the CDR3. V gave up 0 bases and J gave up 3 bases; unmatched junction bases: 3. CDR1 and CDR2 from the germline V gene are LNHNV and YYDKDF (reference sequence). CDR3 nucleotides: TGTGCCACCAGCAGAGAAGCAGGGGGCGACTATGGCTACACCTTC. Its translation is CATSREAGGDYGYTF.

The rearrangement links TRBV5-8 to TRBJ1-5, with a possible D match to TRBD1 (6 bases). This CDR3 is built from 15 residues. V was shortened by 4 bases and J by 6 bases, with 17 bases between the two germline ends. Germline lookup yields CDR1 SGHTS and CDR2 YDEGEE. The CDR3 bases are TGTGCCAGCAGCACCGGTGGGTCAGGGGTTCAGCCCCAGCATTTT. This encodes CASSTGGSGVQPQHF.

This clone was seen a single time. This chain uses TRBV2 with TRBJ2-7; D gene uncertain. The CDR3 is 11 residues long. With 5 bases removed from V and 0 bases from J, the gap between germline ends came to 2 bases. In germline, CDR1 is SNHLY, CDR2 FYNNEI. The CDR3 here is CASSFSYEQYF. CDR3 sequence (DNA): TGTGCCAGCAGTTTCTCCTACGAGCAGTACTTC.

The chain has TRBV5-1 and TRBJ1-1, with D maybe TRBD1 (6 bases). V was cut by 2 bases and J by 2 bases, with 10 bases left in between. The germline V gene has CDR1 SGHRS and CDR2 YFSETQ. The CDR3 runs 14 residues. This CDR3 is CASSLQGGNTEAFF. The DNA of the CDR3 is TGCGCCAGCAGCTTACAGGGTGGAAACACTGAAGCTTTCTTT.

The V and J genes are TRBV19 and TRBJ2-5, with unresolved D. V was pared by 5 bases and J by 1 base, with 11 bases between. Looked up from germline, CDR1 is LNHDA and CDR2 is SQIVND (reference sequence). There are 14 residues in the CDR3. The CDR3 DNA reads as TGTGCCAGTAGTTTACCGGGTTCCCAAGAGACCCAGTACTTC. It encodes CASSLPGSQETQYF. Using reference TRBV19 and TRBJ2-5 for the parts outside the CDR3, the full variable domain is DGGITQSPKYLFRKEGQNVTLSCEQNLNHDAMYWYRQDPGQGLRLIYYSQIVNDFQKGDIAEGYSVSREKKESFPLTVTSAQKNPTAFYLCASSLPGSQETQYFGPGTRLLVL.